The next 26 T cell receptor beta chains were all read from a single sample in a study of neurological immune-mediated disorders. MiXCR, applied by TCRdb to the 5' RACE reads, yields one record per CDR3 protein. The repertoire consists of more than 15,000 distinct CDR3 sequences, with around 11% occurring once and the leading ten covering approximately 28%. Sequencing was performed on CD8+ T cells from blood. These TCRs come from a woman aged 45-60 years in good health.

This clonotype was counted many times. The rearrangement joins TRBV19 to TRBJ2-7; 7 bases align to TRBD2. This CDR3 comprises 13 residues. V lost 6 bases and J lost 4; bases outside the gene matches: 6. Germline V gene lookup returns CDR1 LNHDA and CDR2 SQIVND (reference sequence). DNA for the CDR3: TGTGCCAGTAGCCCGACTAGCTGGTACGAGCAGTACTTC. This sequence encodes CASSPTSWYEQYF.

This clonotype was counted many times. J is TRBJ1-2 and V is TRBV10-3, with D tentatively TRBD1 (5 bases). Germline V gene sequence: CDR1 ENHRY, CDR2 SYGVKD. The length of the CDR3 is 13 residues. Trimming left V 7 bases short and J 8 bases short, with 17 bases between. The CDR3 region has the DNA TGTGCCATCAAGGAGGCAGGGAGGGGAGGCTACACCTTC. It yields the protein CAIKEAGRGGYTF.

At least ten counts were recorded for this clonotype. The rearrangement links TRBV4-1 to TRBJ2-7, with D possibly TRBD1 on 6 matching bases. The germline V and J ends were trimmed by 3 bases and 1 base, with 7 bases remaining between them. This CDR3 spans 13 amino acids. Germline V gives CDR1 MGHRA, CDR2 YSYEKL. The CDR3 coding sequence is TGCGCCAGCAGCCATGGACAGTCCTACGAGCAGTACTTC. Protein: CASSHGQSYEQYF.

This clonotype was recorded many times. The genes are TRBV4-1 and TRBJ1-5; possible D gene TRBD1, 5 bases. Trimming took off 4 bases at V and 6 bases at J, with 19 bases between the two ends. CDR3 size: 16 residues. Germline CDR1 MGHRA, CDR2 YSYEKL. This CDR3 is CASSPYGDPRAQPQHF. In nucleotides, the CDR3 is TGCGCCAGCAGCCCATACGGGGACCCCCGGGCTCAGCCCCAGCATTTT.

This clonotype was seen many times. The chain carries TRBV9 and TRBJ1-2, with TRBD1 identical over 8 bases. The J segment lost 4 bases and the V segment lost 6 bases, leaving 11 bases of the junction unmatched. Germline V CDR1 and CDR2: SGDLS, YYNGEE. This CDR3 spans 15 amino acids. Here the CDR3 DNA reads TGTGCCAGCAACAATCCGGGACAGGCGATCTATGGCTACACCTTC. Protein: CASNNPGQAIYGYTF.

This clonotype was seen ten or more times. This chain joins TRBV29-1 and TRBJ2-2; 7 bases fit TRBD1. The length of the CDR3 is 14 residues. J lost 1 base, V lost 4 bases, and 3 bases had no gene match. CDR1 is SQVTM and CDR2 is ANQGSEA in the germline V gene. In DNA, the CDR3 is TGCAGCGTTGTGGACAGGTTGAACACCGGGGAGCTGTTTTTT. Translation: CSVVDRLNTGELFF.

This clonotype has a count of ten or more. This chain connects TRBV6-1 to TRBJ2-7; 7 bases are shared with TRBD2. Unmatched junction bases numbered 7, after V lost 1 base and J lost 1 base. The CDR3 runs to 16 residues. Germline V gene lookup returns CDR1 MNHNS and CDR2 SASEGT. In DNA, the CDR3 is TGTGCCAGCAGTGAAGGTTGGCAGGGAGGGTCCTACGAGCAGTACTTC. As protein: CASSEGWQGGSYEQYF.

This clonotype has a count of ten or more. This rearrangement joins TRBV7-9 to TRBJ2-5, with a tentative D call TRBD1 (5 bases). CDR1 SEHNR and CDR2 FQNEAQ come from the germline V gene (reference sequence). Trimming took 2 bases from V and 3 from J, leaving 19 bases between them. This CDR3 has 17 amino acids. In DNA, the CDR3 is TGTGCCAGCAGCTTATACGGGCCAGGGCCATCCAAAGAGACCCAGTACTTC. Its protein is CASSLYGPGPSKETQYF.

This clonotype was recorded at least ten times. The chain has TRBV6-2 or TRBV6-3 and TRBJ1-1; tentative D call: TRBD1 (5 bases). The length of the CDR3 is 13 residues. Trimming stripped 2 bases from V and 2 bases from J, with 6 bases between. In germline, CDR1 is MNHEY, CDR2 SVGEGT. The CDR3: CASSYRDNTEAFF. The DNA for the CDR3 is TGTGCCAGCAGTTACCGGGACAACACTGAAGCTTTCTTT.

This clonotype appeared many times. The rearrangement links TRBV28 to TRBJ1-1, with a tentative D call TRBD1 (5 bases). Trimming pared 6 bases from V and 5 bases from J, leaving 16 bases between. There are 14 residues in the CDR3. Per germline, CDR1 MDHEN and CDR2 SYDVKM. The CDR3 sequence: CASSPGLLGTEAFF. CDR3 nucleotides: TGTGCCAGCAGCCCGGGGCTTCTAGGGACTGAAGCTTTCTTT.

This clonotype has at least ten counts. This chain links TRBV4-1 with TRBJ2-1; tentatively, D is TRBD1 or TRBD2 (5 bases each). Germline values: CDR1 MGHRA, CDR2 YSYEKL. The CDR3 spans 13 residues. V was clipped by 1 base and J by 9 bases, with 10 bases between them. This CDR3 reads CASSQGLGTEQFF. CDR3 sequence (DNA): TGCGCCAGCAGCCAAGGGCTAGGGACTGAGCAGTTCTTC.

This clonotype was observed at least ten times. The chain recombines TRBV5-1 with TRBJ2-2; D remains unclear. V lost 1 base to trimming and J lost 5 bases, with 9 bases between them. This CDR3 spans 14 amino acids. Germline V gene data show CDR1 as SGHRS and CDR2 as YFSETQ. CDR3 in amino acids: CASSLTEGTGELFF. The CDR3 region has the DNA TGCGCCAGCAGCTTGACCGAAGGTACCGGGGAGCTGTTTTTT.

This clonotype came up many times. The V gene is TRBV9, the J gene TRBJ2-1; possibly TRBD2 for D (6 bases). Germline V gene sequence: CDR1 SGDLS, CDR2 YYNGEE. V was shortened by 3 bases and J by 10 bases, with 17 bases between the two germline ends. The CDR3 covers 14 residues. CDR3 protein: CASSGLVPRSEQFF. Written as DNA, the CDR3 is TGTGCCAGCAGCGGACTAGTTCCCCGCTCGGAGCAGTTCTTC. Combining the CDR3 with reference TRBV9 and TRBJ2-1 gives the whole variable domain DSGVTQTPKHLITATGQRVTLRCSPRSGDLSVYWYQQSLDQGLQFLIQYYNGEERAKGNILERFSAQQFPDLHSELNLSSLELGDSALYFCASSGLVPRSEQFFGPGTRLTVL.

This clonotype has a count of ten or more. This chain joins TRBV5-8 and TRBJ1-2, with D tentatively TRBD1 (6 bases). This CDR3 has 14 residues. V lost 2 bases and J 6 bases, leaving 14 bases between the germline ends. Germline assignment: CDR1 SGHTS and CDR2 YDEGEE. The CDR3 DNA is TGTGCCAGCAGCTTCCCTTCCACAGGGCATGGCTACACCTTC. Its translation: CASSFPSTGHGYTF.

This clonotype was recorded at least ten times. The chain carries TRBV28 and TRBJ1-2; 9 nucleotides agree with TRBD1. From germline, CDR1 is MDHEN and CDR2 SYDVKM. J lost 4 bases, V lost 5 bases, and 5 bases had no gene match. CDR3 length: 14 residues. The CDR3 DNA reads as TGTGCCAGCAGTCCTTCGACAGGGGGCTATGGCTACACCTTC. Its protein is CASSPSTGGYGYTF.

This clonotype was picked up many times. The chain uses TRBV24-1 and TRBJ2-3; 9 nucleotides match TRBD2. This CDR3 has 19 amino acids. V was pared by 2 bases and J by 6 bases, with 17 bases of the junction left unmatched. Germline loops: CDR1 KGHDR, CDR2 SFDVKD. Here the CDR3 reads CATSDSHGIAGAELDTQYF. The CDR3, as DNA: TGTGCCACCAGTGATTCGCACGGGATAGCGGGAGCTGAGTTGGATACGCAGTATTTT.

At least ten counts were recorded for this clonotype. Here the CDR3 reads CASSLVGETQYF. DNA of the CDR3: TGTGCCAGCAGCTTGGTGGGAGAGACCCAGTACTTC. The V and J genes are TRBV7-9 and TRBJ2-5; D call uncertain. The germline V gene encodes CDR1 SEHNR and CDR2 FQNEAQ (reference sequence). The CDR3 runs to 12 residues. Trimming pared 3 bases from V and 4 bases from J, leaving 6 bases between.

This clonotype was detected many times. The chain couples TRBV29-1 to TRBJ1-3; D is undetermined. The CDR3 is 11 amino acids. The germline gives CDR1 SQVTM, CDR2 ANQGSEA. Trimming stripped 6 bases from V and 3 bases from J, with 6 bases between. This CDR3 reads CSVSDGNTIYF. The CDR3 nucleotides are TGCAGCGTGAGTGATGGAAACACCATATATTTT.

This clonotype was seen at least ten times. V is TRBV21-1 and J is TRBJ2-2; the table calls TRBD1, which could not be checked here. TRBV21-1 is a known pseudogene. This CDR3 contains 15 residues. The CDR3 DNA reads TGTGCCAGCAGCGCCAGGACAGGGGGGTCCGGGGAGCTGTTTTTT. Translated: CASSARTGGSGELFF.

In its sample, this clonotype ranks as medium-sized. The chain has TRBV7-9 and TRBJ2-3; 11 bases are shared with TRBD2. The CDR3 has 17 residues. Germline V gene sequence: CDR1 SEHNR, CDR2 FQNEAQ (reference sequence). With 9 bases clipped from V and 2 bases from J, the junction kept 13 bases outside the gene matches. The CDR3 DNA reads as TGTGCCAGGGATGGGATACTAGCGGGGGAACCCACAGATACGCAGTATTTT. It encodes CARDGILAGEPTDTQYF.

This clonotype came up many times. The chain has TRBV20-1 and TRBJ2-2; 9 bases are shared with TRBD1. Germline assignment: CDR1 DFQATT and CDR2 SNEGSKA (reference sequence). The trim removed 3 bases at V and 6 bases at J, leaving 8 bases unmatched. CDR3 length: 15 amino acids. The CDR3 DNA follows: TGCAGTGCTAGGCGTTCGGGACAGGGTTCCGGGGAGCTGTTTTTT. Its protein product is CSARRSGQGSGELFF.

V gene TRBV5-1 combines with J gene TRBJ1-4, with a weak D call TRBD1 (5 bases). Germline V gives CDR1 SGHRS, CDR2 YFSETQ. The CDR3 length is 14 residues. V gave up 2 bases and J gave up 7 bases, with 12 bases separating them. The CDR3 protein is CASSFSGRAEKLFF. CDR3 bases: TGCGCCAGCAGCTTCTCGGGCAGGGCTGAAAAACTGTTTTTT.

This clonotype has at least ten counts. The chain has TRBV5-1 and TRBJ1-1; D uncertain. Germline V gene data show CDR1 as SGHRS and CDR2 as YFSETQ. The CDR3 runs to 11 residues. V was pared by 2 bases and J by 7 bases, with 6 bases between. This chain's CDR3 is CASSFGFEAFF. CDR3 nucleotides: TGCGCCAGCAGCTTTGGGTTTGAAGCTTTCTTT.

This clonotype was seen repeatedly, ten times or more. The CDR3 here is CASSWTSGSYEQYF. CDR3 coding DNA: TGTGCCAGCAGCTGGACTAGCGGTTCCTACGAGCAGTACTTC. The rearrangement uses TRBV5-6 and TRBJ2-7; TRBD2 aligns across 10 bases. From germline, CDR1 is SGHDT and CDR2 YYEEEE. Unmatched junction bases numbered 1, after V lost 3 bases and J lost 1 base. The CDR3 is 14 residues long. Full variable domain (outside the CDR3, taken from reference TRBV5-6 and TRBJ2-7): DAGVTQSPTHLIKTRGQQVTLRCSPKSGHDTVSWYQQALGQGPQFIFQYYEEEERQRGNFPDRFSGHQFPNYSSELNVNALLLGDSALYLCASSWTSGSYEQYFGPGTRLTVT.

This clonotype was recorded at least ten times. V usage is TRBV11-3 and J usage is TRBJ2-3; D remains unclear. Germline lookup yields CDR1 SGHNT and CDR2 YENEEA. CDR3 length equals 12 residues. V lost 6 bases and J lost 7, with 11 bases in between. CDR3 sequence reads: CASSPDGHTQYF. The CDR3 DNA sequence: TGTGCCAGCAGTCCGGACGGCCATACGCAGTATTTT.

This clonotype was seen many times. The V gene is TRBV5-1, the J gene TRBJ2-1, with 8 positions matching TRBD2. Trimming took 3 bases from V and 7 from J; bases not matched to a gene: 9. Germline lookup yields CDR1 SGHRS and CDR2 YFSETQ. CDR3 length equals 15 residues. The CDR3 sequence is CASSSSGGPGNEQFF. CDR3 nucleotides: TGCGCCAGCAGCTCCTCGGGGGGGCCCGGGAATGAGCAGTTCTTC.